The source of this T cell receptor beta chain is a study of T cell changes during pregnancy in multiple sclerosis. Generated by immunoSEQ multiplex PCR, the TCRdb table keeps only in-frame clones and is missing some. Among tens of thousands of clones listed, roughly 93% were seen once. The CDR3 length is 17 residues. Trimming cost V 5 bases and J 0 bases, with 20 bases left between them. Per germline, CDR1 SGHAT and CDR2 FQNNGV. The clonotype comes from a female donor with multiple sclerosis, enrolled in a pregnancy study. J is TRBJ2-7 and V is TRBV11-2, with D perhaps matching TRBD1 (6 bases). Sequenced here: CD8+ T cells from peripheral blood mononuclear cells, sampled in the second trimester of pregnancy. Here the CDR3 DNA reads TGTGCCAGCAGCCCCTCCTCCGGGACAAGGAGCTCCTACGAGCAGTACTTC. Translation gives CASSPSSGTRSSYEQYF.